A selection of T cell receptor beta chains follows, all from one sample in a study of OX40 agonist ivuxolimab in advanced cancers. Assay used: immunoSEQ multiplex PCR; TCRdb lists only in-frame clones, some missing. The data show 65,000 to 70,000 clones, 70% to 80% seen once. The source was CD4+ or CD8+ T cells sorted from blood, collected in a trial of the OX40 agonist ivuxolimab. These receptors all stem from an adult with an advanced solid tumor such as melanoma, head and neck, liver or kidney cancer. Both conserved end residues are part of each CDR3. Fields, in order: V gene, clone size, J gene, D gene, CDR3 protein, CDR3 DNA. D genes are given only for firm matches. Clone size is not always given. Where it is, it says once, few, many or a class for expanded clones.

V gene: TRBV5-1; clone size: once; J gene: TRBJ1-4; D gene: TRBD1; CDR3 protein: CASGQGNGEKLFF; CDR3 DNA: TGCGCCAGTGGACAGGGGAACGGTGAAAAACTGTTTTTT
V gene: TRBV6-6; clone size: NA; J gene: TRBJ1-1; D gene: TRBD1; CDR3 protein: CASSTGTGFAEAFF; CDR3 DNA: TGTGCCAGCAGCACCGGGACAGGGTTCGCTGAAGCTTTCTTT
V gene: TRBV6-1; clone size: NA; J gene: TRBJ1-2; D gene: NA; CDR3 protein: CASSESGDGVDYGYTF; CDR3 DNA: TGTGCCAGCAGTGAAAGTGGCGACGGGGTCGACTATGGCTACACCTTC
V gene: TRBV4-2; clone size: NA; J gene: TRBJ2-2; D gene: TRBD1; CDR3 protein: CASSQEGTGAGNTGELFF; CDR3 DNA: TGTGCCAGCAGCCAAGAGGGGACAGGGGCTGGGAACACCGGGGAGCTGTTTTTT
V gene: TRBV29-1; clone size: NA; J gene: TRBJ2-5; D gene: TRBD2; CDR3 protein: CSVEYSGSQTQYF; CDR3 DNA: TGCAGCGTTGAATACAGCGGGAGTCAGACCCAGTACTTC
V gene: TRBV5-1; clone size: NA; J gene: TRBJ2-2; D gene: TRBD1; CDR3 protein: CASSIQAGGAAGELFF; CDR3 DNA: TGCGCCAGCAGTATTCAGGCAGGGGGCGCGGCCGGGGAGCTGTTTTTT
V gene: TRBV5-6; clone size: NA; J gene: TRBJ1-3; D gene: NA; CDR3 protein: CASSLAGQGNTIYF; CDR3 DNA: TGTGCCAGCAGCTTGGCAGGGCAAGGAAACACCATATATTTT
V gene: TRBV6-6; clone size: NA; J gene: TRBJ2-7; D gene: NA; CDR3 protein: CASRPFRDGSSYEQYF; CDR3 DNA: TGTGCCAGCAGGCCCTTCCGGGACGGGAGCTCCTACGAGCAGTACTTC
V gene: TRBV19; clone size: NA; J gene: TRBJ1-1; D gene: TRBD1; CDR3 protein: CASQGASNGMNTEAFF; CDR3 DNA: TGTGCCAGCCAGGGGGCGAGTAATGGCATGAACACTGAAGCTTTCTTT
V gene: TRBV6-6; clone size: NA; J gene: TRBJ1-5; D gene: NA; CDR3 protein: CASSYFGGPQAQPQHF; CDR3 DNA: TGTGCCAGCAGTTACTTCGGGGGGCCCCAGGCTCAGCCCCAGCATTTT
V gene: TRBV6-5; clone size: NA; J gene: TRBJ1-2; D gene: TRBD1; CDR3 protein: CASSLGQGFYGYTF; CDR3 DNA: TGTGCCAGCAGTCTCGGACAGGGTTTTTATGGCTACACCTTC
V gene: TRBV15; clone size: NA; J gene: TRBJ2-7; D gene: NA; CDR3 protein: CATSRDDSRIYEQYF; CDR3 DNA: TGTGCCACCAGCAGAGACGACTCCCGCATCTACGAGCAGTACTTC
V gene: TRBV19; clone size: NA; J gene: TRBJ2-4; D gene: TRBD1; CDR3 protein: CASSMTGGGGNIQYF; CDR3 DNA: TGTGCCAGTAGTATGACAGGGGGCGGAGGAAACATTCAGTACTTC
V gene: TRBV7-8; clone size: NA; J gene: TRBJ1-1; D gene: TRBD1; CDR3 protein: CASSLAGTGLMNTEAFF; CDR3 DNA: TGTGCCAGCAGCTTAGCAGGGACAGGGTTGATGAACACTGAAGCTTTCTTT
V gene: TRBV14; clone size: NA; J gene: TRBJ2-7; D gene: NA; CDR3 protein: CASSQGQGPYEQYF; CDR3 DNA: TGTGCCAGCAGCCAGGGGCAGGGGCCCTACGAGCAGTACTTC
V gene: TRBV28; clone size: NA; J gene: TRBJ2-1; D gene: TRBD2; CDR3 protein: CASSSAGTSGNNEQFF; CDR3 DNA: TGTGCCAGCAGTTCCGCGGGGACTAGCGGTAACAATGAGCAGTTCTTC
V gene: TRBV6-5; clone size: NA; J gene: TRBJ2-7; D gene: NA; CDR3 protein: CASRSYEQYF; CDR3 DNA: TGTGCCAGCAGATCCTACGAGCAGTACTTC
V gene: TRBV5-6; clone size: NA; J gene: TRBJ1-3; D gene: NA; CDR3 protein: CASSFGLGGSGNTIYF; CDR3 DNA: TGTGCCAGCAGCTTTGGCCTCGGGGGATCGGGAAACACCATATATTTT
V gene: TRBV6-1; clone size: NA; J gene: TRBJ2-3; D gene: TRBD2; CDR3 protein: CASSEGGRAPDTQYF; CDR3 DNA: TGTGCCAGCAGTGAAGGCGGGAGGGCCCCAGATACGCAGTATTTT
V gene: TRBV2; clone size: few; J gene: TRBJ1-6; D gene: NA; CDR3 protein: CASDEGLQNSPLHF; CDR3 DNA: TGTGCCAGCGACGAGGGTTTGCAGAATTCACCCCTCCACTTT
V gene: TRBV2; clone size: NA; J gene: TRBJ2-7; D gene: TRBD1; CDR3 protein: CASSEGGDSYEQYF; CDR3 DNA: TGTGCCAGCAGTGAAGGTGGGGACAGCTACGAGCAGTACTTC
V gene: TRBV7-3; clone size: once; J gene: TRBJ1-1; D gene: NA; CDR3 protein: CASSFMLNTEAFF; CDR3 DNA: TGTGCCAGCAGCTTCATGCTGAACACTGAAGCTTTCTTT
V gene: TRBV6-5; clone size: NA; J gene: TRBJ2-7; D gene: NA; CDR3 protein: CASSYSGVASYEQYF; CDR3 DNA: TGTGCCAGCAGTTACTCAGGGGTAGCCTCCTACGAGCAGTACTTC
V gene: TRBV28; clone size: few; J gene: TRBJ2-7; D gene: TRBD1; CDR3 protein: CASSSGQVSYEQYF; CDR3 DNA: TGTGCCAGCAGTTCCGGACAGGTCTCCTACGAGCAGTACTTC
V gene: TRBV11-2; clone size: NA; J gene: TRBJ1-2; D gene: TRBD1; CDR3 protein: CASSLQTGPVGYTF; CDR3 DNA: TGTGCCAGCAGCCTCCAGACAGGGCCCGTTGGCTACACCTTC
V gene: TRBV19; clone size: NA; J gene: TRBJ1-5; D gene: NA; CDR3 protein: CASSIIGGGNQPQHF; CDR3 DNA: TGTGCCAGTAGTATAATAGGTGGGGGGAATCAGCCCCAGCATTTT
V gene: TRBV7-3; clone size: NA; J gene: TRBJ2-1; D gene: TRBD2; CDR3 protein: CASSPRTSGPKSDEQFF; CDR3 DNA: TGTGCCAGCAGCCCGAGGACTAGCGGGCCGAAGAGCGATGAGCAGTTCTTC
V gene: TRBV10-1; clone size: NA; J gene: TRBJ2-7; D gene: TRBD1; CDR3 protein: CASSESNRGYEQYF; CDR3 DNA: TGCGCCAGCAGTGAGTCAAACAGGGGATACGAGCAGTACTTC
V gene: TRBV5-1; clone size: NA; J gene: TRBJ2-2; D gene: NA; CDR3 protein: CASSFGGPDTGELFF; CDR3 DNA: TGCGCCAGCAGCTTTGGGGGCCCGGACACCGGGGAGCTGTTTTTT